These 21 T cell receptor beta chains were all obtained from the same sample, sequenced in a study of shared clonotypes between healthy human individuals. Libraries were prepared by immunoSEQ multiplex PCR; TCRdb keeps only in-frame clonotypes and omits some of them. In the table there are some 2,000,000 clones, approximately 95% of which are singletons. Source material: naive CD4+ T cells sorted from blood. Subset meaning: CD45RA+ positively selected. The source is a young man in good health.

The DNA of the CDR3 is TGTGCCAGCAGCCAATTGGCAGGAAACTATGGCTACACCTTC. Translation: CASSQLAGNYGYTF. V usage is TRBV16 and J usage is TRBJ1-2; D not certain. The CDR3 sequence is 14 residues long. V gave up 1 base and J gave up 2 bases, with 8 bases separating them. Looked up from germline, CDR1 is KGHSY and CDR2 is FQNENV.

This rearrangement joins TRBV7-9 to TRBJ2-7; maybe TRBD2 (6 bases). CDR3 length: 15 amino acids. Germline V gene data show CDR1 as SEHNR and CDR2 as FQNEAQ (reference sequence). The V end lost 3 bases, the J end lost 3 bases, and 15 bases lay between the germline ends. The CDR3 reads CASSFKAGPSYEQYF. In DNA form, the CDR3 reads TGTGCCAGCAGCTTTAAGGCGGGACCTAGCTACGAGCAGTACTTC. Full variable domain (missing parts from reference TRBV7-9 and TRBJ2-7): DTGVSQNPRHKITKRGQNVTFRCDPISEHNRLYWYRQTLGQGPEFLTYFQNEAQLEKSRLLSDRFSAERPKGSFSTLEIQRTEQGDSAMYLCASSFKAGPSYEQYFGPGTRLTVT.

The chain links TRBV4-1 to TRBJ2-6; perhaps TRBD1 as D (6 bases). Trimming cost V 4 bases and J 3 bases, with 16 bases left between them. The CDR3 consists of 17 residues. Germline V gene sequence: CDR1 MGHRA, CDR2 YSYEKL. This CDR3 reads CASSPREGVGGANVLTF. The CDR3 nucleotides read TGCGCCAGCAGCCCCCGTGAGGGGGTGGGTGGGGCCAACGTCCTGACTTTC.

CDR3 sequence: CASSYTGNQPQHF. CDR3 DNA sequence: TGTGCCAGTAGTTATACAGGGAATCAGCCCCAGCATTTT. V usage is TRBV19 and J usage is TRBJ1-5; D possibly corresponds to TRBD1 (6 bases). CDR1 and CDR2 from the germline V gene are LNHDA and SQIVND (reference sequence). V was cut by 5 bases and J by 4 bases, with 9 bases left in between. The CDR3 spans 13 residues.

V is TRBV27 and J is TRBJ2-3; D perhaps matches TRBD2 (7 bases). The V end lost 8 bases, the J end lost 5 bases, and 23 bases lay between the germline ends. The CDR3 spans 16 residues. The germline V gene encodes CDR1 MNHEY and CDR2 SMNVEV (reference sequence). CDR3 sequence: CASGPARGRAGDTQYF. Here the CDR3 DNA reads TGTGCCAGCGGCCCAGCTAGGGGGAGGGCGGGAGATACGCAGTATTTT.

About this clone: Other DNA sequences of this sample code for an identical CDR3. CDR3 sequence reads: CASSLAGGSNQPQHF. The CDR3 DNA is TGTGCCAGCAGCTTAGCGGGCGGCAGCAATCAGCCCCAGCATTTT. The chain combines TRBV7-9 with TRBJ1-5, with D uncertain. The CDR3 loop spans 15 amino acids. The V and J ends lost 0 bases and 1 base respectively, with 7 bases between them. The V gene's germline CDR1 is SEHNR and CDR2 FQNEAQ (reference sequence).

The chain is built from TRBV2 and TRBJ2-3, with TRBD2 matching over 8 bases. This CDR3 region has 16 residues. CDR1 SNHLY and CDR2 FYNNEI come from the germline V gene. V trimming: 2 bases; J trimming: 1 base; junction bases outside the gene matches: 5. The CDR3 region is CASSEYGTSRTDTQYF. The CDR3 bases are TGTGCCAGCAGTGAATATGGGACTAGTCGCACAGATACGCAGTATTTT. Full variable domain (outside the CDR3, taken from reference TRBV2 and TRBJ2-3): EPEVTQTPSHQVTQMGQEVILRCVPISNHLYFYWYRQILGQKVEFLVSFYNNEISEKSEIFDDQFSVERPDGSNFTLKIRSTKLEDSAMYFCASSEYGTSRTDTQYFGPGTRLTVL.

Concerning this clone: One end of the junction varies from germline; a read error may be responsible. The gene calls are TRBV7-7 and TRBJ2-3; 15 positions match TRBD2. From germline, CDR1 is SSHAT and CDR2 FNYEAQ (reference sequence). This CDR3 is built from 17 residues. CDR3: CASSMGLAGGYTDTQYF. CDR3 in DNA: TGTGCTAGCAGCATGGGACTAGCGGGAGGATATACAGATACGCAGTATTTT.

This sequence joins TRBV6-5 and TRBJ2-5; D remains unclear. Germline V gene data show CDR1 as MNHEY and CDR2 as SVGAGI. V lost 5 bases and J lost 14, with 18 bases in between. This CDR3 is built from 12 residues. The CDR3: CASSRERVPLYF. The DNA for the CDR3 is TGTGCCAGCAGTAGGGAAAGGGTCCCTTTATACTTC.

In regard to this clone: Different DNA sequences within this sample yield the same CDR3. The CDR3 coding sequence is TGTGCCAGCTCACCAATGGGCCGGGAGACCCAGTACTTC. This gives the protein CASSPMGRETQYF. J is TRBJ2-5 and V is TRBV18; D is undetermined. CDR1 and CDR2 from the germline V gene are KGHSH and LQKENI. V was trimmed by 2 bases and J by 5 bases, leaving 9 bases between them. The CDR3 consists of 13 residues. The full variable domain, completed using reference TRBV18 and TRBJ2-5, is NAGVMQNPRHLVRRRGQEARLRCSPMKGHSHVYWYRQLPEEGLKFMVYLQKENIIDESGMPKERFSAEFPKEGPSILRIQQVVRGDSAAYFCASSPMGRETQYFGPGTRLLVL.

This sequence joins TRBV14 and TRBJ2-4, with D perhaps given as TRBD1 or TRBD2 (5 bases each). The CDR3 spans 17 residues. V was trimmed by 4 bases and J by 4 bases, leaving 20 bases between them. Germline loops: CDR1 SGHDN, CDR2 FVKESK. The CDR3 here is CASSLTTGRNTKNIQYF. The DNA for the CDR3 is TGTGCCAGCAGCCTAACTACGGGACGGAATACTAAAAACATTCAGTACTTC.

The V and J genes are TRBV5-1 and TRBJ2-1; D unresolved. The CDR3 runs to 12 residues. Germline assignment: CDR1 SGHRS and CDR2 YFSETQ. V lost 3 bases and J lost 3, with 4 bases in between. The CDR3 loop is CASSSNYNEQFF. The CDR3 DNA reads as TGCGCCAGCAGCTCAAACTACAATGAGCAGTTCTTC.

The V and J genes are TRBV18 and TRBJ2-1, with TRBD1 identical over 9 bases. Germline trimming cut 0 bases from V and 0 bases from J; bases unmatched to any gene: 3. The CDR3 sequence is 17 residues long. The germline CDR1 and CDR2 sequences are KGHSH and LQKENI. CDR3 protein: CASSPPGTGSSYNEQFF. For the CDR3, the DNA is TGTGCCAGCTCACCACCGGGGACAGGGAGCTCCTACAATGAGCAGTTCTTC.

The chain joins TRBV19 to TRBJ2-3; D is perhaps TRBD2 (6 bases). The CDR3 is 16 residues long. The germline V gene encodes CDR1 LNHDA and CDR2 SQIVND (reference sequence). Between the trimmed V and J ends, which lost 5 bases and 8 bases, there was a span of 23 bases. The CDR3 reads CASSPLALSDGGTQYF. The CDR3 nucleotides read TGTGCCAGTAGTCCCCTAGCCCTTAGCGACGGGGGTACGCAGTATTTT.

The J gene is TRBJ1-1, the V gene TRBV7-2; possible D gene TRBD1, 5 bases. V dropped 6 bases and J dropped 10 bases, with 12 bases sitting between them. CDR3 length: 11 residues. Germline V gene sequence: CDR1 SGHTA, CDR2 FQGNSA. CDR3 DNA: TGTGCCAGCAGTCAAGGGGAGGTAGCTTTCTTT. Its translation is CASSQGEVAFF.

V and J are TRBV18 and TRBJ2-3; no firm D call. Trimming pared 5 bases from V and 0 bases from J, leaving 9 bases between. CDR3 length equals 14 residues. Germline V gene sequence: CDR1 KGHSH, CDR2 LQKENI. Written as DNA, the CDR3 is TGTGCCAGCTCAGTTTCGGGCAGCACAGATACGCAGTATTTT. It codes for CASSVSGSTDTQYF. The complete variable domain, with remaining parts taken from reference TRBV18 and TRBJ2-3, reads NAGVMQNPRHLVRRRGQEARLRCSPMKGHSHVYWYRQLPEEGLKFMVYLQKENIIDESGMPKERFSAEFPKEGPSILRIQQVVRGDSAAYFCASSVSGSTDTQYFGPGTRLTVL.

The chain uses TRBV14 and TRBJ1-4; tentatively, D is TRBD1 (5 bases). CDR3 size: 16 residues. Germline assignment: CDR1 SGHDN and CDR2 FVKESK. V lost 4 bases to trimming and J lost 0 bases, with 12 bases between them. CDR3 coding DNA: TGTGCCAGCAGCCGCTCGGGAGGGGCAACTAATGAAAAACTGTTTTTT. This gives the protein CASSRSGGATNEKLFF.

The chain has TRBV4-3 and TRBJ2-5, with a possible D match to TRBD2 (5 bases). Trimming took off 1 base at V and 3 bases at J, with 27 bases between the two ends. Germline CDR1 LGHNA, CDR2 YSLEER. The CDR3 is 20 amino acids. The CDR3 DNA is TGCGCCAGCAGCCAAGGCTACCTCAACGGCGGGCTCTCGATAAAAGAGACCCAGTACTTC. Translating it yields CASSQGYLNGGLSIKETQYF.

DNA for the CDR3: TGTGCCAGCAGACCTGACAGGGGATGGGAGAATCAGCCCCAGCATTTT. Residues: CASRPDRGWENQPQHF. The rearrangement joins TRBV28 to TRBJ1-5; the match to TRBD1 covers 8 bases. CDR3 length: 16 amino acids. Germline trimming cut 6 bases from V and 4 bases from J; bases unmatched to any gene: 11. Germline V gives CDR1 MDHEN, CDR2 SYDVKM.

This chain's CDR3 is CASSSGTGLSYEQYF. CDR3 nucleotides: TGTGCCAGCAGTTCCGGGACAGGGTTAAGCTACGAGCAGTACTTC. The chain is built from TRBV6-5 and TRBJ2-7; 9 bases are shared with TRBD1. V shed 4 bases, J shed 3 bases, and the junction held 7 bases outside the gene matches. Germline V gene sequence: CDR1 MNHEY, CDR2 SVGAGI. The CDR3 sequence is 15 residues long.

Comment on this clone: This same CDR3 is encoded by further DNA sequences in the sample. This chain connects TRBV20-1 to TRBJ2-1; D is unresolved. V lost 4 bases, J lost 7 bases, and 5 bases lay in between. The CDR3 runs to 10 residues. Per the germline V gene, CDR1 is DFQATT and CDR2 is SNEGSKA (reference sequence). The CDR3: CSAKGNEQFF. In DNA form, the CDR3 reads TGCAGTGCTAAAGGGAATGAGCAGTTCTTC.